A selection of T cell receptor beta chains follows, all from one sample in a study of blood T cell repertoires in COVID-19. Clones were read by immunoSEQ multiplex PCR, and TCRdb kept only the in-frame ones, dropping some. The data show about 210,000 clones, about 87% seen once. Sequencing used peripheral blood. Receptors originate from a man in his sixties or seventies with acute or convalescent COVID-19. CDR3s include the opening cysteine and the closing phenylalanine or tryptophan. Fields, in order: D gene, J gene, V gene, CDR3 protein. A D gene is named only where the DNA matches it firmly.

D gene: TRBD2
J gene: TRBJ2-7
V gene: TRBV19
CDR3 protein: CASSIVLTGTSGTHPYEQYF

D gene: .
J gene: TRBJ1-3
V gene: TRBV9
CDR3 protein: CASSETLALSGNTIYF

D gene: TRBD1
J gene: TRBJ2-3
V gene: TRBV19
CDR3 protein: CASSEDRVVDTQYF

D gene: .
J gene: TRBJ1-6
V gene: TRBV4-1
CDR3 protein: CASSQSHTVNSPLHF

D gene: TRBD1
J gene: TRBJ1-6
V gene: TRBV9
CDR3 protein: CASSRTPTGDSPLHF

D gene: TRBD2
J gene: TRBJ2-2
V gene: TRBV19
CDR3 protein: CASSKDALGGRVNGELFF

D gene: .
J gene: TRBJ2-5
V gene: TRBV7-3
CDR3 protein: CASSLTTEKTQYF

D gene: .
J gene: TRBJ1-4
V gene: TRBV19
CDR3 protein: CASSMFLTTNEKLFF

D gene: TRBD2
J gene: TRBJ2-1
V gene: TRBV7-8
CDR3 protein: CASSLGRLAVYNEQFF

D gene: TRBD1
J gene: TRBJ2-7
V gene: TRBV5-1
CDR3 protein: CASSPLDRGEYEQYF

D gene: TRBD1
J gene: TRBJ2-1
V gene: TRBV10-3
CDR3 protein: CATSGTALYNEQFF

D gene: TRBD2
J gene: TRBJ2-3
V gene: TRBV19
CDR3 protein: CASSIVASGADTQYF

D gene: .
J gene: TRBJ2-5
V gene: TRBV7-9
CDR3 protein: CASSPKETQYF

D gene: TRBD1
J gene: TRBJ2-2
V gene: TRBV7-2
CDR3 protein: CASSSGQGRAGELFF

D gene: .
J gene: TRBJ1-1
V gene: TRBV6-5
CDR3 protein: CASSYSQLNTEAFF

D gene: .
J gene: TRBJ2-3
V gene: TRBV20-1
CDR3 protein: CSASRSDTQYF

D gene: .
J gene: TRBJ2-5
V gene: TRBV5-1
CDR3 protein: CASSLADKYQETQYF

D gene: TRBD1
J gene: TRBJ1-6
V gene: TRBV11-2
CDR3 protein: CASSLDVRQGRNSPLHF

D gene: TRBD2
J gene: TRBJ2-7
V gene: TRBV29-1
CDR3 protein: CSVELAGVIYEQYF

D gene: .
J gene: TRBJ2-7
V gene: TRBV27
CDR3 protein: CASSRTGKPYEQYF

D gene: .
J gene: TRBJ1-1
V gene: TRBV5-1
CDR3 protein: CASSLGSGMNTEAFF

D gene: .
J gene: TRBJ1-6
V gene: TRBV19
CDR3 protein: CASSTQGRLGNSPLHF

D gene: .
J gene: TRBJ2-3
V gene: TRBV12-5
CDR3 protein: CASGPSGSTDTQYF

D gene: .
J gene: TRBJ1-3
V gene: TRBV10-3
CDR3 protein: CAAVSSGNTIYF